A single sample is the source of the 8 T cell receptor beta chains below, sequenced in a study of shared clonotypes between healthy human individuals. Sequencing used immunoSEQ multiplex PCR; TCRdb keeps in-frame clones, though not all of them. The sample shows about a million clones, approximately 80% of them seen only once. The sequenced sample was memory CD4+ T cells from PBMCs. Subset given: CD45RA-negative fraction. The receptor set was obtained from a man aged 18 to 30 in good health. Some clones in this sample may be carry-over from other donors' samples.

Note on this clone: The sample contains more than one DNA sequence encoding this CDR3. DNA of the CDR3: TGTGCCAGCAGTTTAGGTAGTAACTATGGCTACACCTTC. Its translation is CASSLGSNYGYTF. The chain has TRBV28 and TRBJ1-2; D gene uncertain. The length of the CDR3 is 13 residues. V dropped 2 bases and J dropped 1 base, with 5 bases sitting between them. In germline, CDR1 is MDHEN, CDR2 SYDVKM.

The sample holds one count of this clone. A read error is likely, as this CDR3 ends without the conserved phenylalanine or tryptophan. The J gene is TRBJ1-1, the V gene TRBV28; D remains unclear. Germline V gene lookup returns CDR1 MDHEN and CDR2 SYDVKM. V was shortened by 2 bases and J by 1 base, with 17 bases between the two germline ends. The CDR3 spans 17 residues. In DNA, the CDR3 is TGTGCCAGCAGTTTACTTGCTAAACGGACCTCGAACACTGAAGCTTTCCTT. It translates to CASSLLAKRTSNTEAFL.

V is TRBV5-1 and J is TRBJ2-7; D possibly uses TRBD1 or TRBD2 (5 bases each). V dropped 5 bases and J dropped 0 bases, with 12 bases sitting between them. Germline CDR1 is SGHRS and CDR2 is YFSETQ. The CDR3 has 14 amino acids. The CDR3 DNA sequence: TGCGCCAGCAGGGGGGAAGGCAACTCCTACGAGCAGTACTTC. Residues: CASRGEGNSYEQYF.

The CDR3 region is CASSLARGTATF. The CDR3 nucleotides are TGTGCCAGCAGCTTGGCGCGAGGGACAGCCACCTTC. V and J are TRBV5-5 and TRBJ1-2; 7 positions agree with TRBD1. Losses at the gene ends were 0 bases for V and 13 bases for J; bases not matched to a gene: 6. The V gene's germline CDR1 is SGHKS and CDR2 YYEKEE (reference sequence). The CDR3 is 12 amino acids. The variable domain in full, completed from reference TRBV5-5 and TRBJ1-2, reads DAGVTQSPTHLIKTRGQQVTLRCSPISGHKSVSWYQQVLGQGPQFIFQYYEKEERGRGNFPDRFSARQFPNYSSELNVNALLLGDSALYLCASSLARGTATFGSGTRLTVV.

CDR3 DNA sequence: TGTGCCACCTTAAGAGAGGGGGCCGGCAATCAGCCCCAGCATTTT. Its protein product is CATLREGAGNQPQHF. V gene TRBV6-1 combines with J gene TRBJ1-5; TRBD1 agrees at 7 bases. The CDR3 extends over 15 amino acids. The germline gives CDR1 MNHNS, CDR2 SASEGT. V shed 10 bases, J shed 2 bases, and the junction held 11 bases outside the gene matches.

This chain joins TRBV2 and TRBJ1-5; D remains unclear. The V end was cut by 8 bases, the J end by 0 bases, with 8 bases between. The length of the CDR3 is 13 residues. Looked up from germline, CDR1 is SNHLY and CDR2 is FYNNEI. The CDR3 sequence is CASAQYSNQPQHF. The CDR3 region has the DNA TGTGCCAGCGCACAATATAGCAATCAGCCCCAGCATTTT.

This clone occurred a few times. V and J are TRBV18 and TRBJ2-3, with D maybe TRBD2 (5 bases). Germline V gives CDR1 KGHSH, CDR2 LQKENI. The CDR3 is 15 amino acids. Trimming removed 4 bases from V and 1 base from J, with 12 bases in between. CDR3 residues: CASSQGLAGTDTQYF. In nucleotides, the CDR3 is TGTGCCAGCTCACAAGGACTGGCGGGCACAGATACGCAGTATTTT.

The rearrangement links TRBV14 to TRBJ2-1; 9 bases align to TRBD1. From germline, CDR1 is SGHDN and CDR2 FVKESK. This CDR3 is 14 amino acids long. V was clipped by 4 bases and J by 10 bases; unmatched bases: 8. The CDR3 DNA sequence: TGTGCCAGCAGCCTGGGACAGGGCGAGCGAGAGCAGTTCTTC. It specifies CASSLGQGEREQFF.